This TCR beta chain appears in the sequencing data of a study of metastatic and nonmetastatic thyroid tumors. Treatment of any kind had been given to no patient before thyroid surgery. In the original workflow: A distant-metastasis classifier for papillary thyroid cancer was built using CDR3 differences across clinicopathological groups. TCRdb reanalyzed the PCR reads with MiXCR. In this record, the V and J calls reflect TCRdb's handling and not the investigators' own analysis. The sample lists roughly 40,000 clones, roughly 15% occurring once. This CDR3 spans 17 amino acids. V was cut by 2 bases and J by 0 bases, with 14 bases left in between. Germline V gene lookup returns CDR1 MDHEN and CDR2 SYDVKM.

The rearrangement links TRBV28 to TRBJ1-5, with D unresolved. The specimen was blood. The TCR sequence derives from a male donor with papillary thyroid cancer or a benign thyroid nodule (not recorded which). Some clones in this sample may be carry-over from other donors' samples. This chain's CDR3 is CASSLRPPPNSNQPQHF. The DNA for the CDR3 is TGTGCCAGCAGTTTAAGGCCCCCGCCCAATAGCAATCAGCCCCAGCATTTT.